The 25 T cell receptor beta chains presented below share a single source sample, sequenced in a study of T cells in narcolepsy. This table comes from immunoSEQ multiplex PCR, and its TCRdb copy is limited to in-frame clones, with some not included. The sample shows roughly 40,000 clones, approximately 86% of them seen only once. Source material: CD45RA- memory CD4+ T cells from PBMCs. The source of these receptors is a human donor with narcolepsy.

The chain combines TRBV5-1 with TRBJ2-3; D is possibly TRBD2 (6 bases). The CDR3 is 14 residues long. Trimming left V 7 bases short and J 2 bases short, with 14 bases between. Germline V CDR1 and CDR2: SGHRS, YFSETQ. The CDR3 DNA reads TGCGCCAGCTGCCGGGACTTGGCCACAGATACGCAGTATTTT. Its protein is CASCRDLATDTQYF.

In DNA, the CDR3 is TGTGCCAGCAGCTTAGGGGACAGTGGCTCCTACGAGCAGTACTTC. Translation gives CASSLGDSGSYEQYF. V usage is TRBV11-2 and J usage is TRBJ2-7; 7 bases are shared with TRBD1. This CDR3 spans 15 amino acids. CDR1 SGHAT and CDR2 FQNNGV come from the germline V gene. Losses at the gene ends were 1 base for V and 0 bases for J; bases not matched to a gene: 3.

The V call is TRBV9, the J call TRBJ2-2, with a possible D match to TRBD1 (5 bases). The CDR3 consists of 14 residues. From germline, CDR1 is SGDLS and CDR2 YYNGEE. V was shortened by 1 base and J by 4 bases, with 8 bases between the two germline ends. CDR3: CASSVQGLTGELFF. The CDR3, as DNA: TGTGCCAGCAGCGTACAGGGTCTCACCGGGGAGCTGTTTTTT.

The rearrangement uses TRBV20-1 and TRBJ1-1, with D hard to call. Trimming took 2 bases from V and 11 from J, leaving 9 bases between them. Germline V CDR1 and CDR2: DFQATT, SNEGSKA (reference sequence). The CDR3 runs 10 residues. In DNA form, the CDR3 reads TGCAGTGCTAGATTGGAGAGGGCTTTCTTT. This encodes CSARLERAFF.

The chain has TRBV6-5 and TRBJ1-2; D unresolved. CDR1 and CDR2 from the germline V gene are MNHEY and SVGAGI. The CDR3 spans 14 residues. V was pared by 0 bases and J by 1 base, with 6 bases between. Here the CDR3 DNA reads TGTGCCAGCAGTTACTCGGACGTTAACTATGGCTACACCTTC. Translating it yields CASSYSDVNYGYTF.

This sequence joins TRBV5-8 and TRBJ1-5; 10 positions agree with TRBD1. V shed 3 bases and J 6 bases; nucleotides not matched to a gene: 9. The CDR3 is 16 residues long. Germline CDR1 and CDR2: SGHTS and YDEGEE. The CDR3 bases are TGTGCCAGCAGCTACGGTCAGGACAGGGGGGTTCAGCCCCAGCATTTT. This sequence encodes CASSYGQDRGVQPQHF. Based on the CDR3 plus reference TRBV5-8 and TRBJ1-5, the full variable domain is EAGVTQSPTHLIKTRGQQATLRCSPISGHTSVYWYQQALGLGLQFLLWYDEGEERNRGNFPPRFSGRQFPNYSSELNVNALELEDSALYLCASSYGQDRGVQPQHFGDGTRLSIL.

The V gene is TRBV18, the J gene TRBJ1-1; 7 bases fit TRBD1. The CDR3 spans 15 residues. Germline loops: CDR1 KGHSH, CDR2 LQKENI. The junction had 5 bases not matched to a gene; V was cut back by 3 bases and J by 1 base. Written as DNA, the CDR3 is TGTGCCAGCTCACCCTCTTCAGGGGGGAACACTGAAGCTTTCTTT. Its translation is CASSPSSGGNTEAFF.

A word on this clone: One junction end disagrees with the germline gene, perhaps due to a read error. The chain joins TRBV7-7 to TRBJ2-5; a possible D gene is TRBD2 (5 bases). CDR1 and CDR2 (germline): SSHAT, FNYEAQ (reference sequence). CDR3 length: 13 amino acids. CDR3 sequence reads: CASSPNSVETQYF. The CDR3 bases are TGTGCTAGCAGCCCAAATAGCGTCGAGACCCAGTACTTC.

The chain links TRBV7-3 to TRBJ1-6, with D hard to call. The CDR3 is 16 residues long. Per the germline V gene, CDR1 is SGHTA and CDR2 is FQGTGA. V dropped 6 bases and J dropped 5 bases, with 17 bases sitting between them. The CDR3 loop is CASRLAAGSDNSPLHF. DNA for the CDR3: TGTGCCAGCAGGCTCGCGGCGGGGTCGGATAATTCACCCCTCCACTTT.

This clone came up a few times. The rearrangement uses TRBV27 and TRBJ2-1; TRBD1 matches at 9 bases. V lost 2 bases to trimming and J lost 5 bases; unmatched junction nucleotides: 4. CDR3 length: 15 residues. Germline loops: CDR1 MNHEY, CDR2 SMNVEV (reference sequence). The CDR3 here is CASSLVGQGNNEQFF. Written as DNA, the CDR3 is TGTGCCAGCAGTTTAGTGGGACAGGGAAACAATGAGCAGTTCTTC.

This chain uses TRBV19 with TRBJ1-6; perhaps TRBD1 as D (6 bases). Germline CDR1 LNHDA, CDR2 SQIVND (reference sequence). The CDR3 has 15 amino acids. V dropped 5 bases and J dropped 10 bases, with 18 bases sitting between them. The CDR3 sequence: CASSPEQGQASPLHF. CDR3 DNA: TGTGCCAGTAGTCCCGAACAGGGACAAGCCTCACCCCTCCACTTT.

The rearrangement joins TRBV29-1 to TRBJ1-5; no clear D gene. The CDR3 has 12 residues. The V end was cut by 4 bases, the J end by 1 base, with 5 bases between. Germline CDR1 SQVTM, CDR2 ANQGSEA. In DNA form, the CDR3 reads TGCAGCGTTGGGGTCAGCAATCAGCCCCAGCATTTT. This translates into CSVGVSNQPQHF.

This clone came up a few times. The CDR3 here is CATGTWGYEQYF. CDR3 sequence (DNA): TGTGCCACCGGGACCTGGGGCTACGAGCAGTACTTC. The rearrangement joins TRBV19 to TRBJ2-7; possibly TRBD1 or TRBD2 for D (5 bases each). From germline, CDR1 is LNHDA and CDR2 SQIVND (reference sequence). This CDR3 comprises 12 residues. The V end was cut by 10 bases, the J end by 3 bases, with 13 bases between. Full variable domain (remainder filled in from reference TRBV19 and TRBJ2-7): DGGITQSPKYLFRKEGQNVTLSCEQNLNHDAMYWYRQDPGQGLRLIYYSQIVNDFQKGDIAEGYSVSREKKESFPLTVTSAQKNPTAFYLCATGTWGYEQYFGPGTRLTVT.

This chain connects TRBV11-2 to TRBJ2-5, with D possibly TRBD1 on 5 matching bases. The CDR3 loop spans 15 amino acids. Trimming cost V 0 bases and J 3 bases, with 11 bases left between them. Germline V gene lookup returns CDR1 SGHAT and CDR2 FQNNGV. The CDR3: CASSLERVREETQYF. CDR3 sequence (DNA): TGTGCCAGCAGCTTAGAACGGGTCAGGGAAGAGACCCAGTACTTC.

CDR3 nucleotide sequence: TGTGCCAGCAGCTCTTCAGGGCCAGGGAATGAGCAGTTCTTC. Translation: CASSSSGPGNEQFF. V gene TRBV7-2 combines with J gene TRBJ2-1, with D maybe TRBD1 (5 bases). From germline, CDR1 is SGHTA and CDR2 FQGNSA. The CDR3 totals 14 residues. V was trimmed by 4 bases and J by 7 bases, leaving 14 bases between them.

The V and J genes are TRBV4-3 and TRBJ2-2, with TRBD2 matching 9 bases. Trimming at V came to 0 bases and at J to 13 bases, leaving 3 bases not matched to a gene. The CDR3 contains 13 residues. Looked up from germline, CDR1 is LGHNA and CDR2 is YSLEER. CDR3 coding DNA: TGCGCCAGCAGCCAAGATAGCGGGAGCGGGCTGTTTTTT. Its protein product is CASSQDSGSGLFF.

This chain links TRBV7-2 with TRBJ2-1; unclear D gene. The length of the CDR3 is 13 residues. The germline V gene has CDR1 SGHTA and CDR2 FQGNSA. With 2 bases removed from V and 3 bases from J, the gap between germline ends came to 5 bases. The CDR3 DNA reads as TGTGCCAGCAGCTTAAGGGACTACAATGAGCAGTTCTTC. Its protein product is CASSLRDYNEQFF.

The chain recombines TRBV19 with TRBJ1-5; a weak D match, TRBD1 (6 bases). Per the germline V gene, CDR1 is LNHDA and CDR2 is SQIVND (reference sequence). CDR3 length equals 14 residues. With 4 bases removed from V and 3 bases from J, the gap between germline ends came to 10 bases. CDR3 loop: CASSNRVVNQPQHF. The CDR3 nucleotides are TGTGCCAGTAGTAACAGGGTGGTCAATCAGCCCCAGCATTTT.

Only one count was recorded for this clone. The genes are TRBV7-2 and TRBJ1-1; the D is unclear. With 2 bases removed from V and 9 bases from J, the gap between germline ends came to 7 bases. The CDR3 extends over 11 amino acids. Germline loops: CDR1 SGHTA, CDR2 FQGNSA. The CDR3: CASSLMEKAFF. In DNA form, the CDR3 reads TGTGCCAGCAGCTTAATGGAGAAAGCTTTCTTT.

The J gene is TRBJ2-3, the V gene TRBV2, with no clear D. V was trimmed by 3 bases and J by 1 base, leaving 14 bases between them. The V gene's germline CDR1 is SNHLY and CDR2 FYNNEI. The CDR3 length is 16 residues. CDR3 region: CASSDRALAGTDTQYF. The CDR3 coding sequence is TGTGCCAGCAGTGATCGAGCGTTGGCTGGCACAGATACGCAGTATTTT.

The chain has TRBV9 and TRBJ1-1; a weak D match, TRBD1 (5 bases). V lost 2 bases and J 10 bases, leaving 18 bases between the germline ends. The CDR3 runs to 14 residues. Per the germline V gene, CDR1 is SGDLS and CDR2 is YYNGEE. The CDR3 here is CASSVLIGAGGAFF. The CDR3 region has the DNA TGTGCCAGCAGCGTCCTCATCGGGGCAGGTGGAGCTTTCTTT.

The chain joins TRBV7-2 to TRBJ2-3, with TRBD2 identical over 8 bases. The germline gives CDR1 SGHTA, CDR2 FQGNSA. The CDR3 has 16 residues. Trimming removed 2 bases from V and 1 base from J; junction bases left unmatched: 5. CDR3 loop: CASSLKAAGGTDTQYF. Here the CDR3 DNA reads TGTGCCAGCAGCTTAAAGGCAGCGGGGGGCACAGATACGCAGTATTTT. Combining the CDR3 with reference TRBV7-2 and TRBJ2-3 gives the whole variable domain GAGVSQSPSNKVTEKGKDVELRCDPISGHTALYWYRQSLGQGLEFLIYFQGNSAPDKSGLPSDRFSAERTGGSVSTLTIQRTQQEDSAVYLCASSLKAAGGTDTQYFGPGTRLTVL.

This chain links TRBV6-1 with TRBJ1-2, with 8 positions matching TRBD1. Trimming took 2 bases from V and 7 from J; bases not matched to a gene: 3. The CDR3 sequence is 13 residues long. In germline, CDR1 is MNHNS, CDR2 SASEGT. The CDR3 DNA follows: TGTGCCAGCAGTGAAAGGACAGGGTTTGGCTACACCTTC. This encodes CASSERTGFGYTF.

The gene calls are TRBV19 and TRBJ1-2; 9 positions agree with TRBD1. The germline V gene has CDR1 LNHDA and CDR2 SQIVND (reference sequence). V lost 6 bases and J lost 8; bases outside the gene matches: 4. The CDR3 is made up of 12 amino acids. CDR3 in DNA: TGTGCCAGTAGAACGGGACAGGGAGGCTACACCTTC. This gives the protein CASRTGQGGYTF.

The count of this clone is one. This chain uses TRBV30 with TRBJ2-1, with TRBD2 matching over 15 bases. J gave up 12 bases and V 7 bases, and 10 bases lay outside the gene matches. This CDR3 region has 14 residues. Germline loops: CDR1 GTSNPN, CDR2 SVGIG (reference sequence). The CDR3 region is CAFSLGLAGGGQFF. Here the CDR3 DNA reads TGTGCCTTTTCCTTGGGACTAGCGGGGGGCGGGCAGTTCTTC.